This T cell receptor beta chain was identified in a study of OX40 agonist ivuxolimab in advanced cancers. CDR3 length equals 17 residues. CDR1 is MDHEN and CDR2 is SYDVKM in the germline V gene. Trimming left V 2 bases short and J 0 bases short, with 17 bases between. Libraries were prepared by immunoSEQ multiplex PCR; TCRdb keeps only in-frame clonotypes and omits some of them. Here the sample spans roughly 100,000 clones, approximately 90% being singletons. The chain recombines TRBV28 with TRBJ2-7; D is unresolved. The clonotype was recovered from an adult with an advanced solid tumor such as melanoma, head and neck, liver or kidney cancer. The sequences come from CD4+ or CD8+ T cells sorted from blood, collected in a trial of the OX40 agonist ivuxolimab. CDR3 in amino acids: CASSLPLVGQHSYEQYF. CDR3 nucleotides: TGTGCCAGCAGTTTACCTCTCGTAGGTCAGCACTCCTACGAGCAGTACTTC.